Sequencing of this T cell receptor beta chain was carried out in a study of T cells in Graves' hyperthyroidism and ophthalmopathy. Study at large: Peripheral blood was taken when the disease was first diagnosed, before any treatment began.

TCR beta CDR3 sequences were amplified from RNA transcripts. With the HTBI primer set, the TCR CDR3 went through a first round of RT-PCR. TCRdb fed the multiplex PCR reads into MiXCR, producing one record per CDR3 protein. The table lists fewer than 600,000 distinct CDR3 sequences, around 15% of them singletons. The CDR3 has 15 residues. V was pared by 6 bases and J by 0 bases, with 8 bases of the junction left unmatched. This clonotype was seen repeatedly, ten times or more. Diagnosing involved the use of clinical symptoms, serum thyroxine and TRAb, thyroid ultrasound and orbital computed tomography.

The sample comprised blood. This TCR came from a woman between 35 and 50 years old with Graves' hyperthyroidism. The genes are TRBV12-3 or TRBV12-4 and TRBJ2-7; 7 positions match TRBD1. The CDR3 coding sequence is TGTGCCAGCAGGATAGGGGCAGGGGGCTCCTACGAGCAGTACTTC. This sequence encodes CASRIGAGGSYEQYF.